This TCR beta chain was obtained from a study of T cell repertoires in cytomegalovirus infection (dated by TCRdb to the late 2010s). Study-wide context: The HLA type of each donor mattered for the analysis, because public TCR beta signatures pointed to carriage of CMV infection along with the matching HLA type.

Points on this clonotype: It has no known antigen specificity. Per-base qualities were not stored, and no clone one base away is much larger.

Overall results and qualifications from the work: In both this cohort and an independent roughly 360-donor cohort, the cumulative frequency of public TCR beta family members distinguished carriers of CMV infection plus the relevant HLA type. In the ex vivo response, HLA-C-restricted CMV-specific TCR beta clonotypes were dominant, and in two of eight donors the single most frequent clonotype came from this HLA-C-restricted group.

Sequencing relied on an Illumina HiSeq 1500. TCRdb cleaned the public reads at Q25 with fastp, built clones with MiXCR and kept in-frame beta chains. One record per CDR3 amino acid sequence lists the most common genes and DNA. The sample table shows under 850,000 distinct CDR3 sequences, and 35% to 40% are seen once. The ten largest clones capture 2.5% to 3.5% of the sample. The CDR3 runs 15 residues from the cysteine to the phenylalanine. Only the CDR3 DNA is retained, 45 bases long and in frame from the first base. CDR1 and CDR2 are read off the germline V gene as MGHDK and SYGVNS. Trimming accounts for 8 bases at V and 4 bases at J, while the number of junction bases matched to no gene is 9.

The chain links TRBV25-1 with TRBJ2-1; the central 9 bases match TRBD2. Sequenced sample: PBMCs. This receptor was obtained from a human donor in good health (CMV status not recorded). Some clones in this sample may be carry-over from other donors' samples. The DNA reads TGTGCCAGCCGACCGATGACTAGCGGTTACAATGAGCAGTTCTTC. It is translated as CASRPMTSGYNEQFF.